One and the same sample provided the 22 T cell receptor beta chains below, sequenced in a study of cytomegalovirus exposure and HLA in healthy donors. 60 Vbeta and 13 Jbeta primers were used in PCR. The assay was immunoSEQ multiplex PCR, and TCRdb's table has in-frame clones only and misses some. The sample yields a few hundred thousand clones, about 74% seen once. The sample was PBMCs. Every receptor here comes from a woman between 25 and 40 years old in good health and CMV-seronegative.

The V call is TRBV13, the J call TRBJ1-1; D is uncertain. V gave up 4 bases and J gave up 1 base, with 16 bases separating them. Looked up from germline, CDR1 is PRHDT and CDR2 is FYEKMQ (reference sequence). The CDR3 runs to 16 residues. CDR3 region: CASSSLREGGNTEAFF. In DNA, the CDR3 is TGTGCCAGCAGCTCCCTCCGGGAGGGAGGGAACACTGAAGCTTTCTTT.

V and J are TRBV6-1 and TRBJ1-5; D may be TRBD1 (5 bases). CDR3 length equals 15 residues. Germline V CDR1 and CDR2: MNHNS, SASEGT. The ends were cut back, 8 bases at V and 9 bases at J, with 23 bases in the middle. In nucleotides, the CDR3 is TGTGCCAGCCTAGATGGGTTACAAGGGGTGAGGCCCCAGCATTTT. It specifies CASLDGLQGVRPQHF.

V gene TRBV18 combines with J gene TRBJ2-3; D gene unclear. The germline V gene has CDR1 KGHSH and CDR2 LQKENI. The CDR3 is 13 amino acids. V gave up 3 bases and J gave up 0 bases, with 4 bases separating them. DNA of the CDR3: TGTGCCAGCTCACCTCATAGCACAGATACGCAGTATTTT. Translated: CASSPHSTDTQYF.

The chain employs TRBV5-1 and TRBJ1-1; D is unresolved. This CDR3 region has 13 residues. V lost 1 base to trimming and J lost 4 bases, with 8 bases between them. Per the germline V gene, CDR1 is SGHRS and CDR2 is YFSETQ. CDR3 loop: CASSLRESTEAFF. CDR3 sequence (DNA): TGCGCCAGCAGCTTGAGGGAGAGCACTGAAGCTTTCTTT.

This chain connects TRBV6-1 to TRBJ2-7, with D perhaps TRBD1 (6 bases). The germline V gene encodes CDR1 MNHNS and CDR2 SASEGT. CDR3 length: 15 amino acids. V lost 5 bases and J 3 bases, leaving 17 bases between the germline ends. The CDR3 region has the DNA TGTGCCAGCAGTTTCCCCGGGACATATGTCTACGAGCAGTACTTC. Translating gives CASSFPGTYVYEQYF.

The J gene is TRBJ2-7, the V gene TRBV27; D may be TRBD2 (6 bases). Trimming cost V 0 bases and J 3 bases, with 9 bases left between them. Germline V lookup: CDR1 MNHEY, CDR2 SMNVEV (reference sequence). CDR3 length: 14 residues. This CDR3 is CASSLSRGIYEQYF. The DNA for the CDR3 is TGTGCCAGCAGTTTATCTCGCGGGATCTACGAGCAGTACTTC.

Regarding this clone: Germline is not matched at one junction end, which may reflect a read error. This chain connects TRBV30 to TRBJ1-1, with TRBD1 matching 9 bases. The CDR3 sequence is 12 residues long. CDR1 and CDR2 (germline): GTSNPN, SVGIG (reference sequence). CDR3 residues: CGWDREDTEAFF. In DNA form, the CDR3 reads TGTGGCTGGGACAGGGAAGACACTGAAGCTTTCTTT.

As for this clone: An end of the junction differs from the germline gene, which may be a read error. At the DNA level, this CDR3 is encoded by other sequences in the same sample as well. The chain employs TRBV9 and TRBJ1-6, with 10 positions matching TRBD1. The CDR3 covers 15 residues. From germline, CDR1 is SGDLS and CDR2 YYNGEE. The CDR3 DNA reads as TGTGCCAGCAGCGTAGAGGGACAGGGGCATTCACCCCTCCATTTT. Residues: CASSVEGQGHSPLHF.

This sequence joins TRBV7-2 and TRBJ2-6; D might be TRBD2 (6 bases). The CDR3 totals 17 residues. Germline V CDR1 and CDR2: SGHTA, FQGNSA. Trimming left V 4 bases short and J 2 bases short, with 15 bases between. The CDR3 nucleotides are TGTGCCAGCAGCTCTCGCGGTACGGGGGCTGGGGCCAACGTCCTGACTTTC. This translates into CASSSRGTGAGANVLTF.

The chain links TRBV11-3 to TRBJ2-1; TRBD1 is a possible D gene (6 bases). Trimming removed 5 bases from V and 6 bases from J, with 23 bases in between. The CDR3 runs to 17 residues. Germline V gives CDR1 SGHNT, CDR2 YENEEA. The chain's CDR3 is CASSVVGAASALNEQFF. The DNA for the CDR3 is TGTGCCAGCAGCGTCGTGGGGGCGGCATCGGCCCTCAATGAGCAGTTCTTC.

This rearrangement joins TRBV7-8 to TRBJ1-5; TRBD1 aligns across 10 bases. This CDR3 has 14 residues. Germline V gene sequence: CDR1 SGHVS, CDR2 FQNEAQ. Germline trimming cut 7 bases from V and 2 bases from J; bases unmatched to any gene: 2. This chain's CDR3 is CASKTGGGNQPQHF. CDR3 DNA sequence: TGTGCCAGCAAGACAGGGGGCGGCAATCAGCCCCAGCATTTT.

This chain connects TRBV7-2 to TRBJ2-1, with 7 positions matching TRBD2. The V and J ends lost 6 bases and 5 bases, in that order; junction bases with no gene match: 10. Germline CDR1 is SGHTA and CDR2 is FQGNSA. The CDR3 loop spans 15 amino acids. The CDR3 reads CASSRLAVANNEQFF. The CDR3 nucleotides are TGTGCCAGCAGTCGCCTAGCGGTGGCTAACAATGAGCAGTTCTTC.

This clone was detected only once. V and J are TRBV6-5 and TRBJ2-7; weak D call: TRBD2 (6 bases). This CDR3 comprises 11 residues. The germline CDR1 and CDR2 sequences are MNHEY and SVGAGI. V lost 8 bases to trimming and J lost 7 bases, with 12 bases between them. As DNA, the CDR3 is TGTGCCAGCCTGGGAGGTGGAGAGCAGTACTTC. Protein sequence: CASLGGGEQYF.

This rearrangement joins TRBV7-9 to TRBJ1-2; 7 bases fit TRBD1. Trimming took 11 bases from V and 14 from J; bases not matched to a gene: 17. This CDR3 has 12 amino acids. The germline V gene encodes CDR1 SEHNR and CDR2 FQNEAQ (reference sequence). CDR3 sequence reads: CASGFAETGHTF. As DNA, the CDR3 is TGTGCCTCGGGGTTCGCGGAGACAGGGCATACCTTC.

The chain recombines TRBV27 with TRBJ1-1; a possible D gene is TRBD1 (5 bases). There are 15 residues in the CDR3. V lost 5 bases to trimming and J lost 0 bases, with 13 bases between them. The V gene's germline CDR1 is MNHEY and CDR2 SMNVEV (reference sequence). CDR3 residues: CASSPRAGLNTEAFF. The CDR3 coding sequence is TGTGCCAGCAGTCCCAGGGCGGGGTTGAACACTGAAGCTTTCTTT.

This clone is deemed medium-sized (0.01 to 0.1%). CDR3 in amino acids: CASSQERGGPDTQYF. In nucleotides, the CDR3 is TGTGCCAGCAGCCAAGAGCGGGGGGGCCCAGATACGCAGTATTTT. This chain connects TRBV4-2 to TRBJ2-3, with TRBD2 matching 9 bases. V shed 0 bases and J 4 bases; nucleotides not matched to a gene: 2. This CDR3 contains 15 residues. Germline values: CDR1 LGHNA, CDR2 YNFKEQ.

In this sample, this clone turned up once. The chain carries TRBV6-1 and TRBJ1-1, with 8 bases fitting TRBD1. This CDR3 is built from 13 residues. Trimming removed 4 bases from V and 4 bases from J; junction bases left unmatched: 2. Looked up from germline, CDR1 is MNHNS and CDR2 is SASEGT. The CDR3 reads CASSGGTGTEAFF. The CDR3 DNA is TGTGCCAGCAGTGGGGGGACAGGCACTGAAGCTTTCTTT.

The rearrangement joins TRBV2 to TRBJ2-5; 7 bases agree with TRBD1. The CDR3 totals 13 residues. Unmatched junction bases numbered 5, after V lost 5 bases and J lost 5 bases. CDR1 and CDR2 (germline): SNHLY, FYNNEI. In DNA, the CDR3 is TGTGCCAGCAGTCTGGCCAGGGGGGAGACCCAGTACTTC. This translates into CASSLARGETQYF.

This chain connects TRBV7-9 to TRBJ2-1, with 8 bases identical to TRBD1. The V gene's germline CDR1 is SEHNR and CDR2 FQNEAQ (reference sequence). There are 15 residues in the CDR3. V was clipped by 2 bases and J by 9 bases; unmatched bases: 9. The CDR3 loop is CASSLIYRGKLEQFF. The CDR3 DNA sequence: TGTGCCAGCAGCTTAATTTACAGGGGGAAACTTGAGCAGTTCTTC.

This clone has only a few counts. The genes are TRBV4-2 and TRBJ1-2; D call uncertain. Trimming pared 5 bases from V and 4 bases from J, leaving 8 bases between. Germline V gives CDR1 LGHNA, CDR2 YNFKEQ. The CDR3 contains 12 residues. CDR3 DNA: TGTGCCAGCAGCTTGCTAGGCTATGGCTACACCTTC. Translating it yields CASSLLGYGYTF.

V and J are TRBV18 and TRBJ1-5; TRBD1 matches 9 bases. The length of the CDR3 is 14 residues. V lost 3 bases to trimming and J lost 5 bases; unmatched junction nucleotides: 2. The germline CDR1 and CDR2 sequences are KGHSH and LQKENI. The CDR3 protein is CASSPGQGHQPQHF. CDR3 bases: TGTGCCAGCTCACCGGGACAGGGCCATCAGCCCCAGCATTTT.

Concerning this clone itself: The junction and the germline gene differ at one end; a read error may be behind it. The V gene is TRBV11-1, the J gene TRBJ2-7, with a weak D call TRBD1 (6 bases). This CDR3 has 17 amino acids. CDR1 and CDR2 from the germline V gene are SGHAT and FQDESV (reference sequence). CDR3 loop: CDSSLDIAGDGTYEQYF. CDR3 sequence (DNA): TGTGACAGCAGCTTAGATATCGCAGGGGACGGGACCTACGAGCAGTACTTC.